This entry lists 22 T cell receptor beta chains sequenced from one sample in a study of cytomegalovirus exposure and HLA in healthy donors. This PCR relied on a set of 60 Vbeta primers and 13 Jbeta primers. Profiled with immunoSEQ multiplex PCR; TCRdb holds only in-frame clones, not every one. The sample has roughly 54,000 clones, about 80% seen once. Sequencing input: PBMCs. The origin of the receptors is a man in his forties or fifties in good health and CMV-seronegative.

The chain joins TRBV5-1 to TRBJ1-1; no firm D call. In germline, CDR1 is SGHRS, CDR2 YFSETQ. The CDR3 has 13 amino acids. V lost 3 bases and J lost 1, with 7 bases in between. In DNA, the CDR3 is TGCGCCAGCAGCTCGACGGGGAACACTGAAGCTTTCTTT. It translates to CASSSTGNTEAFF. Looking up the rest from reference TRBV5-1 and TRBJ1-1 gives the full variable domain: KAGVTQTPRYLIKTRGQQVTLSCSPISGHRSVSWYQQTPGQGLQFLFEYFSETQRNKGNFPGRFSGRQFSNSRSEMNVSTLELGDSALYLCASSSTGNTEAFFGQGTRLTVV.

The chain recombines TRBV4-1 with TRBJ2-2; D may be TRBD2 (6 bases). CDR3 length: 17 amino acids. Germline loops: CDR1 MGHRA, CDR2 YSYEKL. With 6 bases removed from V and 4 bases from J, the gap between germline ends came to 21 bases. The DNA for the CDR3 is TGCGCCAGCAGAAAAGCTAGCGACGTCGGTTTCACCGGGGAGCTGTTTTTT. Its translation: CASRKASDVGFTGELFF.

This sequence joins TRBV6-5 and TRBJ2-5; D call uncertain. V was cut by 0 bases and J by 7 bases, with 9 bases left in between. Germline loops: CDR1 MNHEY, CDR2 SVGAGI. The CDR3 runs to 13 residues. Here the CDR3 reads CASSYSAVRTQYF. The DNA for the CDR3 is TGTGCCAGCAGTTACTCGGCAGTAAGGACCCAGTACTTC.

The V call is TRBV4-1, the J call TRBJ2-3; the match to TRBD2 covers 9 bases. V shed 0 bases and J 0 bases; nucleotides not matched to a gene: 10. The V gene's germline CDR1 is MGHRA and CDR2 YSYEKL. The CDR3 contains 19 residues. The DNA of the CDR3 is TGCGCCAGCAGCCAAGATAAAAGCGGGGGGTTTTCTAGCACAGATACGCAGTATTTT. This sequence encodes CASSQDKSGGFSSTDTQYF.

The rearrangement joins TRBV6-5 to TRBJ1-4, with D perhaps matching TRBD1 (5 bases). V was cut by 4 bases and J by 4 bases, with 10 bases left in between. CDR3 size: 14 residues. From germline, CDR1 is MNHEY and CDR2 SVGAGI. The CDR3 is CASSSTAINEKLFF. Written as DNA, the CDR3 is TGTGCCAGCAGTTCGACAGCTATTAATGAAAAACTGTTTTTT.

The chain carries TRBV5-1 and TRBJ2-1, with 11 bases identical to TRBD2. The CDR3 has 15 amino acids. In germline, CDR1 is SGHRS, CDR2 YFSETQ. The trim removed 3 bases at V and 7 bases at J, leaving 6 bases unmatched. The CDR3 region has the DNA TGCGCCAGCAGCTGGATTAGCGGGGGGGATAATGAGCAGTTCTTC. Amino acids: CASSWISGGDNEQFF.

This clone was observed a single time. The CDR3 loop reads CASSTDGTLYSTDTQYF. DNA for the CDR3: TGTGCCAGCAGCACCGATGGGACTCTCTATAGCACAGATACGCAGTATTTT. The V and J genes are TRBV11-1 and TRBJ2-3; tentative D call: TRBD2 (6 bases). V shed 5 bases and J shed 0 bases, with 18 bases lying between them. CDR3 length: 17 amino acids. Germline CDR1 SGHAT, CDR2 FQDESV (reference sequence).

This chain joins TRBV10-3 and TRBJ1-4, with 7 nucleotides matching TRBD1. Losses at the gene ends were 10 bases for V and 5 bases for J; bases not matched to a gene: 16. The CDR3 has 16 amino acids. CDR1 is ENHRY and CDR2 is SYGVKD in the germline V gene. CDR3 DNA: TGTGCCACCCGACGAAGCGACAGGGTGGAGAATGAAAAACTGTTTTTT. This codes for CATRRSDRVENEKLFF.

This clone was seen a single time. The rearrangement joins TRBV6-4 to TRBJ2-3; D gene uncertain. Germline V gene sequence: CDR1 MRHNA, CDR2 SNTAGT. Trimming pared 0 bases from V and 1 base from J, leaving 8 bases between. CDR3 length: 15 amino acids. CDR3 nucleotide sequence: TGTGCCAGCAGTGACTCTAACACCCGCACAGATACGCAGTATTTT. This translates into CASSDSNTRTDTQYF.

V and J are TRBV7-2 and TRBJ2-5; maybe TRBD2 (7 bases). Germline V CDR1 and CDR2: SGHTA, FQGNSA. There are 13 residues in the CDR3. The germline V and J ends were trimmed by 5 bases and 4 bases, with 11 bases remaining between them. The CDR3 sequence is CASSNRGAETQYF. The CDR3 DNA reads as TGTGCCAGCAGCAACCGGGGGGCAGAGACCCAGTACTTC.

This clone was counted between two and nine times. This rearrangement joins TRBV6-5 to TRBJ1-1; TRBD1 matches at 8 bases. Germline V gives CDR1 MNHEY, CDR2 SVGAGI. J gave up 6 bases and V 0 bases, and 0 bases lay outside the gene matches. This CDR3 region has 13 residues. CDR3 in DNA: TGTGCCAGCAGTTACTCGGACAGGGCTGAAGCTTTCTTT. Translation: CASSYSDRAEAFF.

The rearrangement uses TRBV19 and TRBJ2-3; no firm D call. Deletions cut 3 bases from V and 4 bases from J, with 14 bases between. CDR3 length: 15 amino acids. Germline CDR1 and CDR2: LNHDA and SQIVND (reference sequence). CDR3 sequence (DNA): TGTGCCAGTAGTATCCGAACAAGTTCCGCAGATACGCAGTATTTT. Its protein is CASSIRTSSADTQYF.

The rearrangement links TRBV7-2 to TRBJ2-1, with TRBD2 identical over 11 bases. The CDR3 sequence is 15 residues long. CDR1 is SGHTA, CDR2 FQGNSA, per germline. V shed 5 bases, J shed 9 bases, and the junction held 9 bases outside the gene matches. The CDR3 coding sequence is TGTGCCAGCAGCGTATATCGCCTAGCGGGGGGTGAGCAGTTCTTC. It is translated as CASSVYRLAGGEQFF. Supplemented by reference TRBV7-2 and TRBJ2-1, the full variable domain reads GAGVSQSPSNKVTEKGKDVELRCDPISGHTALYWYRQSLGQGLEFLIYFQGNSAPDKSGLPSDRFSAERTGGSVSTLTIQRTQQEDSAVYLCASSVYRLAGGEQFFGPGTRLTVL.

V gene TRBV27 combines with J gene TRBJ2-2; maybe TRBD1 (6 bases). V dropped 4 bases and J dropped 0 bases, with 9 bases sitting between them. The germline V gene has CDR1 MNHEY and CDR2 SMNVEV (reference sequence). This CDR3 comprises 15 residues. CDR3 DNA sequence: TGTGCCAGCAGTTCCGGGACAACGAACACCGGGGAGCTGTTTTTT. Translation gives CASSSGTTNTGELFF.

This chain connects TRBV15 to TRBJ1-1; D uncertain. The CDR3 spans 12 residues. V lost 3 bases to trimming and J lost 1 base, with 3 bases between them. Germline CDR1 reads LNHNV; CDR2 reads YYDKDF (reference sequence). The CDR3, as DNA: TGTGCCACCAGCAGGGCGAACACTGAAGCTTTCTTT. This sequence encodes CATSRANTEAFF. The variable domain in full, with the rest retrieved from reference TRBV15 and TRBJ1-1, is DAMVIQNPRYQVTQFGKPVTLSCSQTLNHNVMYWYQQKSSQAPKLLFHYYDKDFNNEADTPDNFQSRRPNTSFCFLDIRSPGLGDTAMYLCATSRANTEAFFGQGTRLTVV.

The chain has TRBV7-9 and TRBJ1-1; a possible D gene is TRBD1 (6 bases). Germline V gives CDR1 SEHNR, CDR2 FQNEAQ (reference sequence). The V and J ends lost 5 bases and 7 bases respectively, with 8 bases between them. CDR3 size: 11 residues. The CDR3 reads CASSRQVEAFF. The CDR3 bases are TGTGCCAGCAGCAGACAGGTTGAAGCTTTCTTT. Drawing the rest from reference TRBV7-9 and TRBJ1-1, the complete variable domain is DTGVSQNPRHKITKRGQNVTFRCDPISEHNRLYWYRQTLGQGPEFLTYFQNEAQLEKSRLLSDRFSAERPKGSFSTLEIQRTEQGDSAMYLCASSRQVEAFFGQGTRLTVV.

This chain connects TRBV5-5 to TRBJ1-1, with a tentative D call TRBD1 (6 bases). V was cut by 0 bases and J by 1 base, with 7 bases left in between. This CDR3 has 14 residues. Germline CDR1 SGHKS, CDR2 YYEKEE (reference sequence). As DNA, the CDR3 is TGTGCCAGCAGCTTGGAAGGGGGGAACACTGAAGCTTTCTTT. It codes for CASSLEGGNTEAFF.

This sequence joins TRBV7-2 and TRBJ2-3; possibly TRBD1 for D (5 bases). The CDR3 consists of 14 residues. V gave up 1 base and J gave up 3 bases, with 8 bases separating them. The germline CDR1 and CDR2 sequences are SGHTA and FQGNSA. The CDR3 DNA follows: TGTGCCAGCAGCTTAGAAAGGGGAACAGATACGCAGTATTTT. Encoded protein: CASSLERGTDTQYF.

V is TRBV2 and J is TRBJ1-4; 9 bases are a match to TRBD1. Germline CDR1 SNHLY, CDR2 FYNNEI. The CDR3 extends over 14 amino acids. The V and J ends lost 8 bases and 5 bases, in that order; junction bases with no gene match: 6. CDR3 sequence (DNA): TGTGCCAGCCGGCGGACAGGGGCGAATGAAAAACTGTTTTTT. It encodes CASRRTGANEKLFF.

In its sample, this clone was seen once. In nucleotides, the CDR3 is TGTGCCAGCATGAAAAACCTATTTGGCTACGAGCAGTACTTC. Translation gives CASMKNLFGYEQYF. This sequence joins TRBV6-6 and TRBJ2-7; D remains unclear. In germline, CDR1 is MNHNY, CDR2 SVGAGI (reference sequence). Trimming removed 7 bases at V and 3 bases at J, with 16 bases between. The length of the CDR3 is 14 residues.

This clone was seen once. The rearrangement uses TRBV28 and TRBJ1-6; TRBD1 matches 9 bases. The CDR3 is 15 residues long. In germline, CDR1 is MDHEN, CDR2 SYDVKM. V was clipped by 3 bases and J by 7 bases; unmatched bases: 4. The CDR3 protein is CASSFYGTGNSPLHF. The CDR3 DNA is TGTGCCAGCAGTTTTTACGGGACAGGGAATTCACCCCTCCACTTT.

V and J are TRBV5-1 and TRBJ2-7, with D possibly TRBD2 on 6 matching bases. Germline assignment: CDR1 SGHRS and CDR2 YFSETQ. This CDR3 is 15 amino acids long. Trimming took off 0 bases at V and 0 bases at J, with 10 bases between the two ends. CDR3 DNA: TGCGCCAGCAGCTTGGTGGGGGGTCCCTCCTACGAGCAGTACTTC. Encoded protein: CASSLVGGPSYEQYF. Together with reference TRBV5-1 and TRBJ2-7, the CDR3 gives the full variable domain: KAGVTQTPRYLIKTRGQQVTLSCSPISGHRSVSWYQQTPGQGLQFLFEYFSETQRNKGNFPGRFSGRQFSNSRSEMNVSTLELGDSALYLCASSLVGGPSYEQYFGPGTRLTVT.